Below, 22 T cell receptor beta chains from the same sample are listed, as sequenced in a study of T cells in Graves' hyperthyroidism and ophthalmopathy. Template material for amplifying TCR beta CDR3 regions consisted of RNA transcripts. The HTBI primer set drove a first-round RT-PCR of the TCR CDR3. Via MiXCR, TCRdb re-called the multiplex PCR reads, giving one row per CDR3 protein. The table shows approximately 300,000 distinct CDR3 sequences, with roughly a fifth occurring only once. The source material was blood. The receptors were sampled from a man in his forties or fifties with Graves' ophthalmopathy.

This clonotype was seen at least ten times. The chain carries TRBV3-1 and TRBJ1-5; no reliable D call. CDR3 length: 17 residues. Per germline, CDR1 LGHDT and CDR2 YNNKEL (reference sequence). Trimming shortened V by 1 base and J by 7 bases, and 20 bases separated the two germline ends. The CDR3 loop is CASSQAPAERTGQPQHF. The CDR3 region has the DNA TGTGCCAGCAGCCAAGCCCCTGCTGAGCGGACTGGGCAGCCCCAGCATTTT.

This clonotype was detected many times. The rearrangement uses TRBV6-1 and TRBJ2-5; 13 bases are shared with TRBD2. The germline CDR1 and CDR2 sequences are MNHNS and SASEGT. V lost 6 bases and J lost 5; bases outside the gene matches: 6. This CDR3 has 15 amino acids. The CDR3 DNA follows: TGTGCCAGCAGCATACTAGCGGGAGGGCCCGAGACCCAGTACTTC. It specifies CASSILAGGPETQYF.

CDR3 coding DNA: TGTGCCAGCAGCTTAGAGGATGGACTAGCGGGAGTTGGGATTGGGTATGAGCAGTTCTTC. Its translation is CASSLEDGLAGVGIGYEQFF. V usage is TRBV11-2 and J usage is TRBJ2-1, with 13 bases fitting TRBD2. After removal of 0 bases from V and 8 bases from J, the junction contained 16 bases not matched to a gene. Germline CDR1 SGHAT, CDR2 FQNNGV. This CDR3 region has 20 residues.

The sample holds a few counts of this clonotype. The J gene is TRBJ2-1, the V gene TRBV30; D is unresolved. The CDR3 is 14 residues long. Trimming removed 1 base at V and 5 bases at J, with 12 bases between. In germline, CDR1 is GTSNPN, CDR2 SVGIG (reference sequence). CDR3 coding DNA: TGTGCCTGGAGTGAAGTCGGTACAAACAATGAGCAGTTCTTC. It is translated as CAWSEVGTNNEQFF.

This clonotype was picked up many times. J is TRBJ2-7 and V is TRBV27; D possibly corresponds to TRBD1 (6 bases). The CDR3 is 14 amino acids. The V gene lost 0 bases and the J gene lost 3 bases, with 9 bases spanning the gap. Per the germline V gene, CDR1 is MNHEY and CDR2 is SMNVEV (reference sequence). The CDR3 loop reads CASSLSSGVYEQYF. CDR3 in DNA: TGTGCCAGCAGTTTATCCTCAGGGGTCTACGAGCAGTACTTC.

This clonotype was counted ten times or more. The chain uses TRBV14 and TRBJ2-1, with 10 bases identical to TRBD2. This CDR3 comprises 15 residues. Germline CDR1 reads SGHDN; CDR2 reads FVKESK. The J segment lost 13 bases and the V segment lost 1 base, leaving 10 bases of the junction unmatched. In DNA, the CDR3 is TGTGCCAGCAGCCAAGGGACAGCGGGAGGGAGCCCCCAGTTCTTC. It encodes CASSQGTAGGSPQFF.

The chain employs TRBV10-2 and TRBJ2-5; 8 positions match TRBD2. CDR3 size: 15 residues. From germline, CDR1 is WSHSY and CDR2 SAAADI. With 3 bases clipped from V and 6 bases from J, the junction kept 9 bases outside the gene matches. The CDR3 bases are TGCGCCAGCAGTGAACCAGCGGGAGTGGAGAAGACCCAGTACTTC. Translated: CASSEPAGVEKTQYF.

This clonotype was seen many times. The chain employs TRBV5-1 and TRBJ2-7; 10 bases are shared with TRBD2. Germline CDR1 reads SGHRS; CDR2 reads YFSETQ. The CDR3 sequence is 15 residues long. The junction had 8 bases not matched to a gene; V was cut back by 4 bases and J by 4 bases. CDR3: CASSVNVAGGYEQYF. CDR3 sequence (DNA): TGCGCCAGCAGCGTCAATGTAGCGGGAGGTTACGAGCAGTACTTC.

Comment on this clonotype: A single base separates this from a much larger clone, so it may be a read error. CDR3 DNA: TGTGCCAGCAGCTTAGGGCTAGCGGGTCCCGTCAATGAGCAGTTCTTC. Residues: CASSLGLAGPVNEQFF. The chain combines TRBV7-9 with TRBJ2-1; TRBD2 aligns across 8 bases. Germline CDR1 is SEHNR and CDR2 is FQNEAQ (reference sequence). Trimming at V came to 1 base and at J to 6 bases, leaving 8 bases not matched to a gene. CDR3 length: 16 residues.

This clonotype was observed at least ten times. The V call is TRBV6-1, the J call TRBJ2-7, with TRBD1 matching over 8 bases. The CDR3 is 14 residues long. Germline V lookup: CDR1 MNHNS, CDR2 SASEGT. The junction had 4 bases not matched to a gene; V was cut back by 2 bases and J by 4 bases. The CDR3 nucleotides read TGTGCCAGCAGTGAATACGGACAGGGATACGAGCAGTACTTC. Its protein product is CASSEYGQGYEQYF.

This rearrangement joins TRBV3-1 to TRBJ2-2; 10 bases agree with TRBD1. CDR1 and CDR2 from the germline V gene are LGHDT and YNNKEL (reference sequence). The CDR3 is 15 amino acids. With V trimmed by 4 bases and J by 5 bases, 4 bases remained unmatched. The CDR3 region is CASSRQGAKTGELFF. The CDR3 bases are TGTGCCAGCAGCCGACAGGGGGCTAAAACCGGGGAGCTGTTTTTT. Based on the CDR3 plus reference TRBV3-1 and TRBJ2-2, the full variable domain is DTAVSQTPKYLVTQMGNDKSIKCEQNLGHDTMYWYKQDSKKFLKIMFSYNNKELIINETVPNRFSPKSPDKAHLNLHINSLELGDSAVYFCASSRQGAKTGELFFGEGSRLTVL.

This clonotype was detected many times. This chain connects TRBV7-2 to TRBJ1-2; the D gene is possibly TRBD1 (6 bases). Trimming removed 1 base at V and 7 bases at J, with 13 bases between. CDR1 SGHTA and CDR2 FQGNSA come from the germline V gene. The CDR3 is made up of 14 amino acids. The CDR3 coding sequence is TGTGCCAGCAGCTTAGGGAGCAGGGGAGCTGGCTACACCTTC. It is translated as CASSLGSRGAGYTF.

This clonotype was counted many times. This chain connects TRBV28 to TRBJ2-7, with unresolved D. Trimming left V 5 bases short and J 6 bases short, with 14 bases between. CDR1 is MDHEN, CDR2 SYDVKM, per germline. The CDR3 spans 13 residues. The CDR3 DNA sequence: TGTGCCAGCAGTCCAGGCACGAATTCCGAGCAGTACTTC. Amino acid sequence: CASSPGTNSEQYF. Supplemented by reference TRBV28 and TRBJ2-7, the full variable domain reads DVKVTQSSRYLVKRTGEKVFLECVQDMDHENMFWYRQDPGLGLRLIYFSYDVKMKEKGDIPEGYSVSREKKERFSLILESASTNQTSMYLCASSPGTNSEQYFGPGTRLTVT.

The DNA of the CDR3 is TGTGCCAGCAGCCCTGGGACAGGGGGGAGAGAGACCCAGTACTTC. This codes for CASSPGTGGRETQYF. This chain links TRBV11-2 with TRBJ2-5, with 11 bases that match TRBD1. V trimming: 5 bases; J trimming: 4 bases; junction bases outside the gene matches: 6. CDR3 length: 15 amino acids. Germline-derived CDR1 and CDR2 are SGHAT and FQNNGV.

The chain carries TRBV9 and TRBJ2-7, with D perhaps given as TRBD1 or TRBD2 (5 bases each). The CDR3 sequence is 15 residues long. The V gene's germline CDR1 is SGDLS and CDR2 YYNGEE. V was clipped by 1 base and J by 2 bases, with 13 bases between them. CDR3 loop: CASSVNRDGTYEQYF. The CDR3 nucleotides are TGTGCCAGCAGCGTAAACCGGGACGGTACCTACGAGCAGTACTTC.

Regarding this clonotype: This may arise from a read error, as a much more abundant clone is one base away. CDR3 sequence: CASGYMAGTSYEQYF. In DNA form, the CDR3 reads TGTGCCAGCGGTTACATGGCAGGGACCTCCTACGAGCAGTACTTC. The gene calls are TRBV6-9 and TRBJ2-7; D may correspond to TRBD1 or TRBD2 (5 bases each). Looked up from germline, CDR1 is MNHGY and CDR2 is SVAAGI. CDR3 length: 15 residues.

The chain joins TRBV6-1 to TRBJ1-2, with D possibly TRBD1 on 6 matching bases. The V end lost 2 bases, the J end lost 8 bases, and 12 bases lay between the germline ends. The germline CDR1 and CDR2 sequences are MNHNS and SASEGT. The CDR3 consists of 13 residues. In DNA form, the CDR3 reads TGTGCCAGCAGTGAATTTGGGACAATCGGCTACACCTTC. This gives the protein CASSEFGTIGYTF.

This clonotype was seen a handful of times. CDR3 in amino acids: CASSAQEYNSNQPQHF. CDR3 bases: TGTGCCAGCAGCGCACAGGAATACAATAGCAATCAGCCCCAGCATTTT. The chain is built from TRBV5-6 and TRBJ1-5, with a weak D call TRBD1 (5 bases). This CDR3 region has 16 residues. Deletions cut 4 bases from V and 0 bases from J, with 14 bases between. Germline CDR1 is SGHDT and CDR2 is YYEEEE. Looking up the rest from reference TRBV5-6 and TRBJ1-5 gives the full variable domain: DAGVTQSPTHLIKTRGQQVTLRCSPKSGHDTVSWYQQALGQGPQFIFQYYEEEERQRGNFPDRFSGHQFPNYSSELNVNALLLGDSALYLCASSAQEYNSNQPQHFGDGTRLSIL.

V is TRBV29-1 and J is TRBJ2-5; D unclear. V lost 3 bases, J lost 5 bases, and 13 bases lay in between. The CDR3 spans 13 residues. Per the germline V gene, CDR1 is SQVTM and CDR2 is ANQGSEA. The CDR3, as DNA: TGCAGCGTTGACGGGCCCCCATGGGAGACCCAGTACTTC. This translates into CSVDGPPWETQYF.

Only a few counts were recorded for this clonotype. The V call is TRBV5-1, the J call TRBJ2-7, with TRBD1 matching over 9 bases. Germline CDR1 is SGHRS and CDR2 is YFSETQ. This CDR3 spans 16 amino acids. The V segment lost 5 bases and the J segment 0 bases; nucleotides outside the gene matches: 9. CDR3 sequence: CASRQSTGGISYEQYF. The CDR3 DNA is TGCGCCAGCAGACAGTCGACAGGGGGTATCTCCTACGAGCAGTACTTC. The full variable domain, rest sourced from reference TRBV5-1 and TRBJ2-7, is KAGVTQTPRYLIKTRGQQVTLSCSPISGHRSVSWYQQTPGQGLQFLFEYFSETQRNKGNFPGRFSGRQFSNSRSEMNVSTLELGDSALYLCASRQSTGGISYEQYFGPGTRLTVT.

This clonotype has at least ten counts. The genes are TRBV20-1 and TRBJ2-7; D may be TRBD2 (6 bases). Per the germline V gene, CDR1 is DFQATT and CDR2 is SNEGSKA (reference sequence). The CDR3 consists of 15 residues. Trimming left V 5 bases short and J 0 bases short, with 17 bases between. CDR3 in DNA: TGCAGTGCTCCCCTTTTGCGGGGCAACTCCTACGAGCAGTACTTC. This codes for CSAPLLRGNSYEQYF.

V gene TRBV27 combines with J gene TRBJ1-6; D gene unclear. The length of the CDR3 is 17 residues. Germline values: CDR1 MNHEY, CDR2 SMNVEV (reference sequence). Trimming pared 6 bases from V and 0 bases from J, leaving 15 bases between. The CDR3 loop reads CASRPPTASSYNSPLHF. DNA of the CDR3: TGTGCCAGCAGGCCCCCGACTGCGAGCTCCTATAATTCACCCCTCCACTTT.